The entry below gives a single TCR beta chain sequence along with its context. Its antigen is still unknown. The data are from a study of cytomegalovirus exposure and HLA in healthy donors. Study-wide context: The 90 to 150 validation repertoires were produced on the same platform as the 650 to 800 repertoires of the first cohort. This was reported in a later analysis.

Germline lookup yields CDR1 MNHEY and CDR2 SVGAGI. This CDR3 contains 15 residues. Trimming stripped 2 bases from V and 1 base from J, with 10 bases between. Study results and limitations: Subsequent analysis of the 100 to 150 validation repertoires found a tendency for first-cohort TCR clusters to co-occur. Investigators reported 150 to 200 TCR beta chains as tied to cytomegalovirus.

Data came from immunoSEQ multiplex PCR; TCRdb stores just in-frame clones and leaves some out. This table holds about 82,000 clones, roughly 93% found once. The clonotype was recovered from a man aged 18 to 29 in good health and CMV-seronegative. This chain links TRBV6-5 with TRBJ2-3; D call uncertain. Sequencing input: PBMCs. The CDR3 sequence is CASSYASRGTDTQYF. The DNA for the CDR3 is TGTGCCAGCAGTTACGCGTCTCGGGGCACAGATACGCAGTATTTT.